This T cell receptor beta chain is from a study of T cell repertoires in cytomegalovirus infection. Study-level information: TCR beta signatures that were public indicated CMV infection and matching HLA type.

TCRdb reanalysed the reads using MiXCR and keeps one entry per CDR3 protein. Among 250,000 to 300,000 distinct CDR3 sequences listed, about 17% were seen once. The CDR3 is made up of 18 amino acids. V lost 0 bases, J lost 0 bases, and 7 bases stayed unmatched. The germline gives CDR1 SGHTA, CDR2 FQGNSA. The chain joins TRBV7-2 to TRBJ1-2, with 10 bases lining up with TRBD1. The receptor's source is a human donor in good health (CMV status not recorded). Some clones in this sample may be carry-over from other donors' samples. Material for sequencing was CD8+ T cells from PBMCs. The CDR3 spells CASSLAGTGATSNYGYTF. The CDR3 DNA sequence: TGTGCCAGCAGCTTAGCCGGGACAGGGGCCACATCTAACTATGGCTACACCTTC.